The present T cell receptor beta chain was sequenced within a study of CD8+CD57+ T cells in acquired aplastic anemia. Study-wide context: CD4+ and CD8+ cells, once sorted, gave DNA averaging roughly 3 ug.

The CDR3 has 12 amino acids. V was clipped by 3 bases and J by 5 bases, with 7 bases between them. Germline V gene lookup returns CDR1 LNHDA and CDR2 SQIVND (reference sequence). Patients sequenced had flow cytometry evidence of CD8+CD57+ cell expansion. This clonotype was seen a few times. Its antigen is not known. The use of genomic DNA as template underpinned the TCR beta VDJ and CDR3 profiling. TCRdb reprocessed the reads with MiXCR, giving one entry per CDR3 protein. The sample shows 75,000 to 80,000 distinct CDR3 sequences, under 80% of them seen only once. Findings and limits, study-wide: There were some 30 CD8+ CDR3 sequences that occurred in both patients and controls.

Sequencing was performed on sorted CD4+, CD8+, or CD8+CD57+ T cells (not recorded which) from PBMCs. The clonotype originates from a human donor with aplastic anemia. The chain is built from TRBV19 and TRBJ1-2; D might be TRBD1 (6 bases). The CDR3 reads CASSIRGYGYTF. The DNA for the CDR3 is TGTGCCAGTAGTATCAGGGGATATGGCTACACCTTC.